These T cell receptor beta chains were read from a single sample in a study of shared clonotypes between healthy human individuals. The repertoire was sequenced with immunoSEQ multiplex PCR; TCRdb's copy has only in-frame clones and lacks some. Of 400,000 to 500,000 clones in the sample, over 65% were seen once. Material for sequencing was PBMCs. Receptors were obtained from a middle-aged woman in good health. Some clones in this sample may be carry-over from other donors' samples. CDR3s include the opening cysteine and the closing phenylalanine or tryptophan. The order of the fields is V gene, CDR3 protein.

TRBV9 CASSPREKGVWTEAFF
TRBV28 CASSLAPYAYAF
TRBV6-5 CASSYSTQTYEQYF
TRBV6-6 CASSHGLRGQETQYF
TRBV5-1 CASSGSGGGETQYF
TRBV29-1 CSVGTGDQPQHF
TRBV10-3 CAISDSGTSYGYTF
TRBV7-9 CASSPYNPGDEQFF
TRBV5-1 CASSTSRETTYEQYF
TRBV5-4 CASSSGDANTEAFF
TRBV2 CASSGMGADNQPQHF
TRBV11-2 CASSLSIDSGTVGEQFF
TRBV28 CASSLGTFLFGGYTF
TRBV28 CASSTVGLAGEQYF
TRBV5-5 CASSFQGLPGNTIYF
TRBV7-8 CASSSREGDYGYTF
TRBV7-2 CASSPRTSGRTGELFF
TRBV4-2 CASSTRLAGDNEQFF
TRBV30 CAWSHNGGFAKNIQYF
TRBV4-1 CASSHTGLDYGYTF
TRBV6-1 CASSELGQGGNQPQHF
TRBV27 CASSPLQAGGEQFF
TRBV28 CASSLEMGSGNTIYF
TRBV29-1 CSVDGFGGEQYF
TRBV7-9 CASSPTRLGVSYEQYF
TRBV15 CATSREEETQYF
TRBV7-2 CASSLAPRDRYSVSTDTQYF
TRBV7-9 CASSPDNSPLHF
TRBV27 CASPRLGECNYGYTF
TRBV19 CASSEISTDTQYF
TRBV30 CAWTKFGGEGGYTF
TRBV7-9 CASSWGASTEAFF
TRBV5-8 CASSWQTGLANYGYTF
TRBV4-1 CASSRGLNYEQYF
TRBV19 CASSIPPYNEQFF